This is a list of T cell receptor beta chains from one sample in a study of cytomegalovirus exposure and HLA in healthy donors. Assay used: immunoSEQ multiplex PCR; TCRdb lists only in-frame clones, some missing. The profile shows 130,000 to 150,000 clones, 73% of them singletons. The specimen was PBMCs. The receptor source for this set is a young woman in good health and CMV-seronegative. Each CDR3 is given with its conserved first and last residue. D genes are given only for firm matches. Clone size is stated in some rows and not others, as once, few, many or a class when expanded.

once,TRBD1,TRBV19,TRBJ1-1,CASSSRGDSSPTPAFF,TGTGCCAGTAGTAGTAGGGGGGACAGCTCCCCCACTCCAGCTTTCTTT
.,.,TRBV30,TRBJ1-2,CAWTQPPGNYGYTF,TGTGCCTGGACCCAGCCCCCGGGTAACTATGGCTACACCTTC
few,TRBD2,TRBV4-3,TRBJ2-1,CASSQDFPGGSYNEQFF,TGCGCCAGCAGCCAAGATTTTCCGGGGGGAAGCTACAATGAGCAGTTCTTC
.,.,TRBV28,TRBJ1-5,CASSFEQPQHF,TGTGCCAGCAGTTTTGAGCAGCCCCAGCATTTT
.,.,TRBV6-5,TRBJ1-5,CASSYDRNQPQHF,TGTGCCAGCAGTTACGACAGGAATCAGCCCCAGCATTTT
.,.,TRBV18,TRBJ1-3,CASSPITNSGNTIYF,TGTGCCAGCTCACCAATTACTAACTCTGGAAACACCATATATTTT
.,TRBD2,TRBV10-2,TRBJ2-3,CASRTSGSLKADTQYF,TGCGCCAGCAGGACTAGCGGGAGCCTAAAGGCAGATACGCAGTATTTT
.,TRBD1,TRBV6-6,TRBJ1-2,CASEGQGGGQAYGYTF,TGTGCCAGCGAGGGACAGGGAGGTGGGCAAGCTTATGGCTACACCTTC
.,.,TRBV18,TRBJ1-6,CASSPMGSSYNSPLHF,TGTGCCAGCTCACCAATGGGGAGCTCCTATAATTCACCCCTCCACTTT
.,TRBD1,TRBV4-2,TRBJ1-2,CASSQDPGQGYYGYTF,TGTGCCAGCAGCCAAGACCCGGGACAGGGATACTATGGCTACACCTTC
.,.,TRBV28,TRBJ1-4,CASSLRGTTNEKLFF,TGTGCCAGCAGTTTAAGGGGTACAACTAATGAAAAACTGTTTTTT
.,TRBD2,TRBV29-1,TRBJ2-2,CSATSVSSGELFF,TGCAGCGCGACCTCTGTGAGTAGCGGGGAGCTGTTTTTC
.,.,TRBV28,TRBJ2-7,CASSSGLPYEQYF,TGTGCCAGCAGTTCGGGACTGCCATACGAGCAGTACTTC
once,.,TRBV27,TRBJ1-4,CASSLSLGAGRSEKLFF,TGTGCCAGCAGTTTAAGTTTGGGCGCGGGGAGAAGTGAAAAACTGTTTTTT
.,.,TRBV18,TRBJ2-3,CASSRDSGLDTQYF,TGTGCCAGCTCACGGGACTCGGGGTTAGATACGCAGTATTTT
.,.,TRBV4-1,TRBJ2-5,CASSQPGWRRETQYF,TGCGCCAGCAGCCAGCCCGGATGGAGGAGGGAGACCCAGTACTTC
.,.,TRBV19,TRBJ1-1,CASSIEGGEAFF,TGTGCCAGTAGTATAGAAGGGGGAGAAGCTTTCTTT
.,TRBD2,TRBV11-3,TRBJ2-3,CASSPRTSGADTQYF,TGTGCCAGCAGCCCCCGCACTAGCGGAGCAGATACGCAGTATTTT
.,TRBD1,TRBV9,TRBJ1-5,CASSETGGGQPQHF,TGTGCCAGCAGCGAGACAGGGGGCGGCCAGCCCCAGCATTTT
.,TRBD1,TRBV13,TRBJ2-7,CASSPRTGPPYEQYF,TGTGCCAGCAGCCCGCGGACAGGGCCCCCCTACGAGCAGTACTTC
.,.,TRBV19,TRBJ2-5,CASRGTRGDQETQYF,TGTGCCAGTAGGGGGACCAGGGGGGACCAAGAGACCCAGTACTTC
.,.,TRBV7-2,TRBJ2-7,CASSSNQGSGYEQYF,TGTGCCAGCAGCTCCAATCAGGGGTCGGGGTACGAGCAGTACTTC
.,TRBD1,TRBV4-1,TRBJ1-2,CASSQENRGGYTF,TGCGCCAGCAGCCAAGAGAACAGGGGTGGCTACACCTTC
.,TRBD1,TRBV10-3,TRBJ2-3,CAISGDREDTQYF,TGTGCCATCAGTGGGGACAGGGAAGATACGCAGTATTTT
.,.,TRBV9,TRBJ2-3,CASSQDSSRTDTQYF,TGTGCCAGCAGCCAGGACTCTTCCAGGACGGATACGCAGTATTTT
.,TRBD1,TRBV6-1,TRBJ2-7,CASSEDVRTGGLYEQYF,TGTGCCAGCAGTGAAGACGTTCGGACAGGGGGCTTGTACGAGCAGTACTTC
few,TRBD2,TRBV5-4,TRBJ2-5,CASSWAGGPETQYF,TGTGCCAGCAGCTGGGCGGGGGGGCCTGAGACCCAGTACTTC